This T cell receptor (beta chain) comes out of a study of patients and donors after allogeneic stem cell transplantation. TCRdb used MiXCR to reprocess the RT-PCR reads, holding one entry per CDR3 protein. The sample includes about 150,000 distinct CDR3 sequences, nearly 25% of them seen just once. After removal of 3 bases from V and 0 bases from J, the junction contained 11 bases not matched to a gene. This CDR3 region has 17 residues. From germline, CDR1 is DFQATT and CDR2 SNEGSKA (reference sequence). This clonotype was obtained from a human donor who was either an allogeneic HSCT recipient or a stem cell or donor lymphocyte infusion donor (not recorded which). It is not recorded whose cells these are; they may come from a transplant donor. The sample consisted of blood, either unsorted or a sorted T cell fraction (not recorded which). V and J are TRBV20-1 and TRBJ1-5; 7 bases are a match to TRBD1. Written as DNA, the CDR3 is TGCAGTGCTAGGGTTCCCGGGACAGTTCTTAGCAATCAGCCCCAGCATTTT. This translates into CSARVPGTVLSNQPQHF.